The rows below give T cell receptor beta chains drawn from one sample of a study of T cell responses to AZD1222 COVID-19 vaccine. Assay: immunoSEQ multiplex PCR; the TCRdb copy retains only in-frame clones and omits some. The sample carries about 150,000 clones, roughly 85% recorded once. Sequences were derived from peripheral blood, sampled 28 days after the second AZD1222 dose. These receptors were taken from an adult who received the AZD1222 COVID-19 vaccine. Each CDR3 is given with its conserved first and last residue. Fields, in order: clone size, V gene, J gene, D gene, CDR3 DNA, CDR3 protein. D genes are given only for firm matches. Part of the rows lack a size; the others show once, few, many or a class for expanded clones.

clone size: -; V gene: TRBV18; J gene: TRBJ1-3; D gene: -; CDR3 DNA: TGTGCCAGCTCACCAACCAGGGCAGAAGCTGGAAACACCATATATTTT; CDR3 protein: CASSPTRAEAGNTIYF
clone size: -; V gene: TRBV4-1; J gene: TRBJ1-1; D gene: -; CDR3 DNA: TGCGCCAGCAGCCGCGACTCTCTCGGGTTTGGGGGGTCCACTGAAGCTTTCTTT; CDR3 protein: CASSRDSLGFGGSTEAFF
clone size: -; V gene: TRBV6-5; J gene: TRBJ2-2; D gene: -; CDR3 DNA: TGTGCCAGCAGTTATGACCGCAACACCGGGGAGCTGTTTTTT; CDR3 protein: CASSYDRNTGELFF
clone size: -; V gene: TRBV2; J gene: TRBJ1-4; D gene: -; CDR3 DNA: TGTGCCAGCAAAACCCTACGTCGGGGGGTAACTAATGAAAAACTGTTTTTT; CDR3 protein: CASKTLRRGVTNEKLFF
clone size: -; V gene: TRBV18; J gene: TRBJ2-2; D gene: -; CDR3 DNA: TGTGCCAGCTCACGTAATAGGGACGGCACCGGGGAGCTGTTTTTT; CDR3 protein: CASSRNRDGTGELFF
clone size: -; V gene: TRBV19; J gene: TRBJ1-1; D gene: -; CDR3 DNA: TGTGCCAGTAGTATGGCGGGGACCCACACTGAAGCTTTCTTT; CDR3 protein: CASSMAGTHTEAFF
clone size: -; V gene: TRBV7-8; J gene: TRBJ2-5; D gene: TRBD2; CDR3 DNA: TGTGCCAGCAGCTTCAGCGGGGGCTTGGAGACCCAGTACTTC; CDR3 protein: CASSFSGGLETQYF
clone size: -; V gene: TRBV7-9; J gene: TRBJ1-1; D gene: -; CDR3 DNA: TGTGCCAGCAGCTACACAGGGACCACTGAAGCTTTCTTT; CDR3 protein: CASSYTGTTEAFF
clone size: few; V gene: TRBV5-1; J gene: TRBJ2-7; D gene: -; CDR3 DNA: TGCGCCAGCAGTTACCAGGGCCACGAGCAGTACTTC; CDR3 protein: CASSYQGHEQYF
clone size: -; V gene: TRBV7-5; J gene: TRBJ2-7; D gene: -; CDR3 DNA: TGTGCCAGAAGCTTAGCGCTCTCCGGACTCCACCACGAGCAGTACTTC; CDR3 protein: CARSLALSGLHHEQYF
clone size: once; V gene: TRBV7-8; J gene: TRBJ1-5; D gene: -; CDR3 DNA: TGTGCCAGCAGCGAAGGCGGCTTGCTACTGGTCAATCAGCCCCAGCATTTT; CDR3 protein: CASSEGGLLLVNQPQHF
clone size: -; V gene: TRBV30; J gene: TRBJ1-5; D gene: -; CDR3 DNA: TGTGCCTGGAGTGACAGGGACCTCAATCAGCCCCAGCATTTT; CDR3 protein: CAWSDRDLNQPQHF
clone size: -; V gene: TRBV5-5; J gene: TRBJ1-2; D gene: -; CDR3 DNA: TGTGCCAGCTTCACCCTACAGGGATCCTATGGCTACACCTTC; CDR3 protein: CASFTLQGSYGYTF
clone size: -; V gene: TRBV6-6; J gene: TRBJ1-2; D gene: TRBD1; CDR3 DNA: TGTGCCAGCAGTAACCGGGACAGCTATGGCTACACCTTC; CDR3 protein: CASSNRDSYGYTF
clone size: -; V gene: TRBV27; J gene: TRBJ2-1; D gene: -; CDR3 DNA: TGTGCCAGCAGTTTATCTGGCTATGAGCAGTTCTTC; CDR3 protein: CASSLSGYEQFF
clone size: -; V gene: TRBV6-5; J gene: TRBJ2-7; D gene: TRBD1; CDR3 DNA: TGTGCCAGCAGTTCGGCAGGGGGACGCCACGAGCAGTACTTC; CDR3 protein: CASSSAGGRHEQYF
clone size: few; V gene: TRBV5-4; J gene: TRBJ1-2; D gene: -; CDR3 DNA: TGTGCCAGCAGCCCAGACAGGCTAGCTAACTATGGCTACACCTTC; CDR3 protein: CASSPDRLANYGYTF
clone size: once; V gene: TRBV12-3/TRBV12-4; J gene: TRBJ2-1; D gene: TRBD2; CDR3 DNA: TGTGCCAGCAGCACCAGCGGGGGTGAGCAGTTCTTC; CDR3 protein: CASSTSGGEQFF
clone size: -; V gene: TRBV5-1; J gene: TRBJ1-2; D gene: -; CDR3 DNA: TGCGCCAGCAGCCCTTGGGGCGTAGAAGGCTACACCTTC; CDR3 protein: CASSPWGVEGYTF
clone size: -; V gene: TRBV18; J gene: TRBJ1-2; D gene: TRBD1; CDR3 DNA: TGTGCCAGCTCACGGGACAGGGGGCGGTTTGGCTACACCTTC; CDR3 protein: CASSRDRGRFGYTF
clone size: -; V gene: TRBV2; J gene: TRBJ2-7; D gene: TRBD2; CDR3 DNA: TGTGCCAGCAGGGGACTAGCGGGGACCTACGAGCAGTACTTC; CDR3 protein: CASRGLAGTYEQYF
clone size: -; V gene: TRBV9; J gene: TRBJ2-5; D gene: -; CDR3 DNA: TGTGCCAGCAGCGTAGGTCAGGGTCCAGGGGAGACCCAGTACTTC; CDR3 protein: CASSVGQGPGETQYF
clone size: -; V gene: TRBV19; J gene: TRBJ1-1; D gene: TRBD1; CDR3 DNA: TGTGCCAGTGCCTCCGGGACAGCTCGGGTCACTGAAGCTTTCTTT; CDR3 protein: CASASGTARVTEAFF
clone size: -; V gene: TRBV9; J gene: TRBJ2-7; D gene: -; CDR3 DNA: TGTGCCAGCAGCCGACACGACCTCTACGAGCAGTACTTC; CDR3 protein: CASSRHDLYEQYF
clone size: once; V gene: TRBV11-2; J gene: TRBJ1-6; D gene: -; CDR3 DNA: TGTGCCAGCAGCTGGGGGGGAGGGTATAATTCACCCCTCCACTTT; CDR3 protein: CASSWGGGYNSPLHF
clone size: -; V gene: TRBV6-2/TRBV6-3; J gene: TRBJ2-1; D gene: -; CDR3 DNA: TGTGCCAGCAGTTTTTGGGATCCCAACAATGAGCAGTTCTTC; CDR3 protein: CASSFWDPNNEQFF
clone size: -; V gene: TRBV12-3/TRBV12-4; J gene: TRBJ2-7; D gene: -; CDR3 DNA: TGTGCCAGCAGTTTGAGGGGGAGGTACGAGCAGTACTTC; CDR3 protein: CASSLRGRYEQYF
clone size: once; V gene: TRBV18; J gene: TRBJ2-7; D gene: -; CDR3 DNA: TGTGCCAGCTCACCACCCGGTGCCTACGAGCAGTACTTC; CDR3 protein: CASSPPGAYEQYF
clone size: -; V gene: TRBV5-4; J gene: TRBJ2-1; D gene: -; CDR3 DNA: TGTGCCAGCAGCTTGGCTACAGACCCCAATGAGCAGTTCTTC; CDR3 protein: CASSLATDPNEQFF
clone size: -; V gene: TRBV29-1; J gene: TRBJ1-1; D gene: -; CDR3 DNA: TGCAGCGTTGAATCCGGGGAGAGCACTGAAGCTTTCTTT; CDR3 protein: CSVESGESTEAFF
clone size: once; V gene: TRBV5-8; J gene: TRBJ1-1; D gene: -; CDR3 DNA: TGTGCCAGCAGCTTGGCCCCTGGCCTTGCTGAAGCTTTCTTT; CDR3 protein: CASSLAPGLAEAFF
clone size: -; V gene: TRBV5-1; J gene: TRBJ1-5; D gene: TRBD1; CDR3 DNA: TGCGCCAGCAGCCAAGGGACAGGAGATAGCAATCAGCCCCAGCATTTT; CDR3 protein: CASSQGTGDSNQPQHF
clone size: -; V gene: TRBV27; J gene: TRBJ1-2; D gene: TRBD1; CDR3 DNA: TGTGCCAGCAGTCCCGGGACAGGGTACGTCTATGGCTACACCTTC; CDR3 protein: CASSPGTGYVYGYTF
clone size: -; V gene: TRBV11-2; J gene: TRBJ1-3; D gene: -; CDR3 DNA: TGTGCCAGCAGCTTAGTACCCGCAGGGAGCACTGGAAACACCATATATTTT; CDR3 protein: CASSLVPAGSTGNTIYF
clone size: -; V gene: TRBV29-1; J gene: TRBJ2-3; D gene: TRBD1; CDR3 DNA: TGCACGGCAAGACAGGGGGCAGATACGCAGTATTTT; CDR3 protein: CTARQGADTQYF
clone size: -; V gene: TRBV7-9; J gene: TRBJ2-7; D gene: -; CDR3 DNA: TGTGCCAGCAGCTTAGCAGGCAGGGCTTACTCCTACGAGCAGTACTTC; CDR3 protein: CASSLAGRAYSYEQYF